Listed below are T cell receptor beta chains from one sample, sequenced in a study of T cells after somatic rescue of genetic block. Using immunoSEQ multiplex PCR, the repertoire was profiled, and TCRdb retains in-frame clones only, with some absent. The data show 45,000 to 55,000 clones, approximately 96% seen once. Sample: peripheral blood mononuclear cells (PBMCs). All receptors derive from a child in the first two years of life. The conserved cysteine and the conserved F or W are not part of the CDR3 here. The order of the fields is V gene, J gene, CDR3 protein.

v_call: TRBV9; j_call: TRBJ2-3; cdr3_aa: ASSVGGTSGITDTQY
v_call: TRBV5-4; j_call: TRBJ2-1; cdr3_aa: ASTQSGRAYNEQF
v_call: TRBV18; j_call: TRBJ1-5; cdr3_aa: ASSPGVNQPQH
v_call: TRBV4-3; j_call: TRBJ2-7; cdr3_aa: ASSQGTASYEQY
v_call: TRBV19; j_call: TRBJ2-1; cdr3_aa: ASSLERESEQF
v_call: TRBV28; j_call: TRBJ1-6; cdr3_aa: ASSLGQGYSPLH
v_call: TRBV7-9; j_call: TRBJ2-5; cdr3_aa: ASSRARAQY
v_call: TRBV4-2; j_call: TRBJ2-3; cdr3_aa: ASSLSLAGAADTQY
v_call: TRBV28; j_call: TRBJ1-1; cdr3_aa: ASGGSNTEAF
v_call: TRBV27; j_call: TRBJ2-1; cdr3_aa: ASSLSSNEQF
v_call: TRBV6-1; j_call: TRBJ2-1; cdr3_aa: ASTEGGREYNEQF
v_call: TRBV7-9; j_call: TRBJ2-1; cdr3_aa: ASSREIKGNEQF
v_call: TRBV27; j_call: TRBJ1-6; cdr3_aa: ASSLSRVGSYNSPLH
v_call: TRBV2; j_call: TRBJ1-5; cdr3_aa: ASSWDSLIGPQH
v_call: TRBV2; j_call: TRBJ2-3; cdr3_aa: ASSPTSFTQY